This T cell receptor beta chain was retrieved from a study of blood T cell repertoires in COVID-19. Overall study: Samples representing acute and convalescent COVID-19 were sourced from the United States, Italy and Spain. PBMCs, B-cell-depleted T cells, or T cells provided the cDNA or gDNA that made up the material.

V was shortened by 4 bases and J by 10 bases, with 15 bases between the two germline ends. The CDR3 is 13 residues long. The germline V gene encodes CDR1 SGHRS and CDR2 YFSETQ. Method: immunoSEQ multiplex PCR; TCRdb's copy keeps in-frame clones and lacks some. The sample consists of about 430,000 clones, around nine tenths of them appearing once. Participant reports of clinical history set cohort assignment. This clone was seen just once. This clonotype originated in a woman under 30 who had been exposed to COVID-19. Sequencing was carried out using PBMCs or T cells enriched from blood (not recorded which). The chain uses TRBV5-1 and TRBJ2-1, with a weak D call TRBD2 (5 bases). CDR3 amino acids: CASSLDSGPEQFF. The CDR3 nucleotides are TGCGCCAGCAGCCTGGACTCGGGTCCCGAGCAGTTCTTC.